Shown below are 27 T cell receptor beta chains from a single sample sequenced in a study of metastatic and nonmetastatic thyroid tumors. TCRdb redid the clone calls on the PCR reads using MiXCR. The sample lists some 93,000 clones, approximately 12% occurring once. The entire patient cohort was treatment-naive prior to thyroid surgery. Specimen: blood. Source of these receptors: a female donor with papillary thyroid cancer or a benign thyroid nodule (not recorded which). Some clones in this sample may be carry-over from other donors' samples.

This clone was recorded at least ten times. The genes are TRBV27 and TRBJ2-7; 12 bases line up with TRBD2. Germline V gene data show CDR1 as MNHEY and CDR2 as SMNVEV (reference sequence). This CDR3 contains 17 residues. The junction had 10 bases not matched to a gene; V was cut back by 5 bases and J by 2 bases. The CDR3 coding sequence is TGTGCCAGCAGTCCCCGACTAGCGGGAGACCGACCCTACGAGCAGTACTTC. Protein product: CASSPRLAGDRPYEQYF.

There are many counts of this clone. The rearrangement uses TRBV5-4 and TRBJ2-7; 9 bases match TRBD2. The V and J ends lost 2 bases and 2 bases, in that order; junction bases with no gene match: 2. Germline V gene lookup returns CDR1 SGHNT and CDR2 YYREEE (reference sequence). CDR3 length: 14 amino acids. The CDR3 sequence: CASSLAGGTYEQYF. CDR3 sequence (DNA): TGTGCCAGCAGCTTAGCGGGAGGCACCTACGAGCAGTACTTC.

This clone was recorded many times. The rearrangement uses TRBV5-1 and TRBJ1-4; no definite D call. The CDR3 is 13 amino acids. Trimming pared 5 bases from V and 0 bases from J, leaving 5 bases between. Germline lookup yields CDR1 SGHRS and CDR2 YFSETQ. The CDR3: CASRTTTNEKLFF. CDR3 nucleotide sequence: TGCGCCAGCAGAACAACAACTAATGAAAAACTGTTTTTT.

In this sample, this clone turned up many times. V is TRBV30 and J is TRBJ1-4; D is unclear. The germline V and J ends were trimmed by 1 base and 4 bases, with 7 bases remaining between them. CDR3 length: 13 amino acids. Germline CDR1 reads GTSNPN; CDR2 reads SVGIG (reference sequence). This chain's CDR3 is CAWSGSLNEKLFF. The CDR3 DNA reads TGTGCCTGGAGTGGGTCACTTAATGAAAAACTGTTTTTT.

This clone was recorded at least ten times. V and J are TRBV30 and TRBJ2-7; no definite D call. Trimming pared 1 base from V and 0 bases from J, leaving 13 bases between. The CDR3 is 15 residues long. The germline gives CDR1 GTSNPN, CDR2 SVGIG (reference sequence). The CDR3 protein is CAWSDYSLNSYEQYF. Here the CDR3 DNA reads TGTGCCTGGAGTGACTACAGCCTAAACTCCTACGAGCAGTACTTC.

Note on this clone: Given a much more abundant clone one base away, this may be a read error. The chain joins TRBV20-1 to TRBJ2-5; TRBD2 is a possible D gene (5 bases). The V and J ends lost 1 base and 2 bases respectively, with 8 bases between them. The germline CDR1 and CDR2 sequences are DFQATT and SNEGSKA (reference sequence). This CDR3 spans 13 amino acids. The CDR3 sequence is CSARGEFQETQYF. CDR3 DNA sequence: TGCAGTGCTAGAGGGGAGTTTCAAGAGACCCAGTACTTC.

This clone was seen ten or more times. The chain is built from TRBV20-1 and TRBJ2-1, with TRBD2 identical over 9 bases. Germline-derived CDR1 and CDR2 are DFQATT and SNEGSKA (reference sequence). The CDR3 covers 13 residues. Trimming removed 6 bases from V and 9 bases from J; junction bases left unmatched: 9. CDR3 sequence (DNA): TGCAGTGCCCCAAGCGGGAGGCCGGGTGAGCAGTTCTTC. Translated: CSAPSGRPGEQFF.

This clone was detected ten times or more. V and J are TRBV7-2 and TRBJ2-1; 7 positions agree with TRBD2. Germline V gene data show CDR1 as SGHTA and CDR2 as FQGNSA. The CDR3 loop spans 15 amino acids. The ends lost 1 base at V and 8 bases at J; junction bases unmatched: 8. As DNA, the CDR3 is TGTGCCAGCAGCTTAGTTGCGGGAGCATCCTATGAGCAGTTCTTC. Amino acids: CASSLVAGASYEQFF.

The sample holds many counts of this clone. The genes are TRBV2 and TRBJ1-5; D ambiguous. V was cut by 0 bases and J by 7 bases, with 4 bases left in between. Germline-derived CDR1 and CDR2 are SNHLY and FYNNEI. This CDR3 spans 12 amino acids. The CDR3 region has the DNA TGTGCCAGCAGTGAAGCGAGCCAGCCCCAGCATTTT. Protein product: CASSEASQPQHF.

This clone was counted many times. The V and J genes are TRBV4-3 and TRBJ2-1; tentative D call: TRBD2 (6 bases). The germline V and J ends were trimmed by 0 bases and 4 bases, with 13 bases remaining between them. The germline V gene has CDR1 LGHNA and CDR2 YSLEER. CDR3 length: 16 residues. The CDR3 is CASSQDEGSGYNEQFF. CDR3 coding DNA: TGCGCCAGCAGCCAAGATGAGGGTAGCGGTTACAATGAGCAGTTCTTC.

This clone was seen many times. The chain combines TRBV9 with TRBJ2-1; maybe TRBD2 (6 bases). V shed 2 bases and J shed 4 bases, with 13 bases lying between them. Germline loops: CDR1 SGDLS, CDR2 YYNGEE. The length of the CDR3 is 15 residues. The CDR3 DNA reads TGTGCCAGCAGCGTCAGAGGGGACTCATACAATGAGCAGTTCTTC. It codes for CASSVRGDSYNEQFF.

The rearrangement links TRBV5-1 to TRBJ1-1; D gene ambiguous. Between the trimmed V and J ends, which lost 1 base and 2 bases, there was a span of 12 bases. CDR1 is SGHRS, CDR2 YFSETQ, per germline. The CDR3 runs to 15 residues. The CDR3 DNA reads TGCGCCAGCAGCTTGAACAGTAGACTCAACACTGAAGCTTTCTTT. It specifies CASSLNSRLNTEAFF. Full variable domain (missing parts from reference TRBV5-1 and TRBJ1-1): KAGVTQTPRYLIKTRGQQVTLSCSPISGHRSVSWYQQTPGQGLQFLFEYFSETQRNKGNFPGRFSGRQFSNSRSEMNVSTLELGDSALYLCASSLNSRLNTEAFFGQGTRLTVV.

This clone was observed at least ten times. The J gene is TRBJ1-1, the V gene TRBV20-1; D may be TRBD1 (5 bases). The length of the CDR3 is 13 residues. Deletions cut 2 bases from V and 5 bases from J, with 12 bases between. Germline V CDR1 and CDR2: DFQATT, SNEGSKA (reference sequence). The CDR3 DNA reads as TGCAGTGCTAGAAGGCAGGGAGGTACTGAAGCTTTCTTT. Translated: CSARRQGGTEAFF.

This chain uses TRBV2 with TRBJ2-7, with 7 bases fitting TRBD2. CDR3 length: 15 amino acids. Germline lookup yields CDR1 SNHLY and CDR2 FYNNEI. The V gene end was trimmed by 2 bases and the J gene end by 0 bases; junction bases not matched to a gene: 4. The DNA for the CDR3 is TGTGCCAGCAGTGAACAAGCGGGACTCTCCTACGAGCAGTACTTC. Translating it yields CASSEQAGLSYEQYF.

The table lists this clone with many counts. The chain couples TRBV20-1 to TRBJ1-6; TRBD1 agrees at 7 bases. The trim removed 0 bases at V and 7 bases at J, leaving 9 bases unmatched. Per the germline V gene, CDR1 is DFQATT and CDR2 is SNEGSKA (reference sequence). CDR3 length: 16 amino acids. The CDR3 protein is CSARDSRQGENSPLHF. The CDR3 DNA sequence: TGCAGTGCTAGAGATTCCCGCCAGGGGGAAAATTCACCCCTCCACTTT.

This clone was recorded at least ten times. The chain joins TRBV6-5 to TRBJ2-7, with 9 bases that match TRBD2. Germline V gene data show CDR1 as MNHEY and CDR2 as SVGAGI. The CDR3 spans 18 residues. Germline trimming cut 5 bases from V and 6 bases from J; bases unmatched to any gene: 20. CDR3 region: CASSPHILTGTSPTEQYF. CDR3 DNA sequence: TGTGCCAGCAGTCCTCACATTCTTACCGGGACTAGCCCCACCGAGCAGTACTTC.

The rearrangement links TRBV6-4 to TRBJ2-1; 9 nucleotides align to TRBD2. Germline V gene lookup returns CDR1 MRHNA and CDR2 SNTAGT. With V trimmed by 5 bases and J by 4 bases, 0 bases remained unmatched. The CDR3 runs 13 residues. The DNA of the CDR3 is TGTGCCAGCAGTACTAGCGGGTACAATGAGCAGTTCTTC. Translating it yields CASSTSGYNEQFF.

This clone was seen at least ten times. This chain links TRBV27 with TRBJ2-5; D might be TRBD1 (7 bases). With 5 bases removed from V and 2 bases from J, the gap between germline ends came to 15 bases. There are 15 residues in the CDR3. Germline CDR1 reads MNHEY; CDR2 reads SMNVEV (reference sequence). The CDR3 DNA sequence: TGTGCCAGCAGTCCGACTAGACAGGGACAAGAGACCCAGTACTTC. It codes for CASSPTRQGQETQYF.

This clone was seen many times. The J gene is TRBJ1-5, the V gene TRBV2; perhaps TRBD1 as D (5 bases). CDR3 length: 18 residues. Germline CDR1 and CDR2: SNHLY and FYNNEI. Trimming took off 0 bases at V and 2 bases at J, with 17 bases between the two ends. CDR3 residues: CASSEATSGNTGNQPQHF. CDR3 nucleotide sequence: TGTGCCAGCAGTGAAGCAACTTCAGGGAACACCGGCAATCAGCCCCAGCATTTT.

This clone was observed at least ten times. The J gene is TRBJ2-7, the V gene TRBV6-1; D may match TRBD1 or TRBD2 (5 bases each). CDR3 size: 15 residues. Germline-derived CDR1 and CDR2 are MNHNS and SASEGT. The V gene lost 5 bases and the J gene lost 6 bases, with 20 bases spanning the gap. DNA for the CDR3: TGTGCCAGCAGTCCTCCGAAGGGACCCACGGGCGAGCAGTACTTC. Translating gives CASSPPKGPTGEQYF.

This clone appeared many times. The rearrangement uses TRBV5-6 and TRBJ1-1; 9 nucleotides align to TRBD1. The germline gives CDR1 SGHDT, CDR2 YYEEEE. The ends lost 3 bases at V and 4 bases at J; junction bases unmatched: 7. The CDR3 totals 15 residues. The CDR3 nucleotides are TGTGCCAGCAGCTACGGAGGGACAGGGTTCACTGAAGCTTTCTTT. Translating it yields CASSYGGTGFTEAFF.

V is TRBV20-1 and J is TRBJ2-3; 8 nucleotides agree with TRBD2. After removal of 4 bases from V and 3 bases from J, the junction contained 15 bases not matched to a gene. The CDR3 extends over 17 amino acids. Germline CDR1 DFQATT, CDR2 SNEGSKA (reference sequence). CDR3 region: CSAIVASAGDLTDTQYF. The CDR3 region has the DNA TGCAGTGCTATAGTCGCCTCAGCGGGAGATTTGACAGATACGCAGTATTTT.

Many counts were recorded for this clone. The V gene is TRBV20-1, the J gene TRBJ2-3, with D tentatively TRBD1 (6 bases). The CDR3 loop spans 15 amino acids. Germline CDR1 and CDR2: DFQATT and SNEGSKA (reference sequence). V was pared by 6 bases and J by 2 bases, with 18 bases between. The CDR3 is CSAISPGHYTDTQYF. The CDR3 DNA sequence: TGCAGTGCCATCTCCCCGGGACACTACACAGATACGCAGTATTTT.

In this sample, this clone turned up many times. The rearrangement joins TRBV6-2 or TRBV6-3 to TRBJ2-3; TRBD1 agrees at 9 bases. The CDR3 covers 16 residues. The germline gives CDR1 MNHEY, CDR2 SVGEGT. V lost 6 bases, J lost 3 bases, and 10 bases stayed unmatched. CDR3 coding DNA: TGTGCCAGCAGGCCACGCGGGACAGGGCTTACAGATACGCAGTATTTT. Translating gives CASRPRGTGLTDTQYF.

This clone was seen at least ten times. The chain recombines TRBV20-1 with TRBJ2-3; 12 nucleotides match TRBD2. The CDR3 length is 16 residues. The V gene's germline CDR1 is DFQATT and CDR2 SNEGSKA (reference sequence). V lost 3 bases and J lost 6; bases outside the gene matches: 10. CDR3 DNA sequence: TGCAGTGCTAGGGCACCTCTAGCGGGAGGGTTTGATACGCAGTATTTT. Translation: CSARAPLAGGFDTQYF.

This clone was counted ten times or more. The V call is TRBV7-2, the J call TRBJ2-1, with a tentative D call TRBD2 (6 bases). There are 13 residues in the CDR3. Looked up from germline, CDR1 is SGHTA and CDR2 is FQGNSA. V dropped 8 bases and J dropped 10 bases, with 18 bases sitting between them. The CDR3, as DNA: TGTGCCAGCCGCCTTGGAGGGCCGGGGGAGCAGTTCTTC. Translating it yields CASRLGGPGEQFF.

This clone has a count of ten or more. The genes are TRBV11-2 and TRBJ2-6; TRBD1 matches 8 bases. The length of the CDR3 is 18 residues. V shed 4 bases, J shed 0 bases, and the junction held 8 bases outside the gene matches. Per the germline V gene, CDR1 is SGHAT and CDR2 is FQNNGV. The CDR3 DNA reads TGTGCCAGCAGCTGGAGGACAGGGCCACTCTCTGGGGCCAACGTCCTGACTTTC. Translating gives CASSWRTGPLSGANVLTF.